These 11 T cell receptor beta chains came from one sample sequenced in a study of blood T cell repertoires in COVID-19. The table came from immunoSEQ multiplex PCR; TCRdb's copy has only in-frame clones and leaves some out. Of 35,000 to 40,000 clones in the sample, under 90% were seen once. Sequencing input: peripheral blood. The receptors here all came from a man between 65 and 80 years old with acute or convalescent COVID-19.

The chain links TRBV5-8 to TRBJ2-3; TRBD2 matches at 8 bases. CDR3 length: 17 amino acids. With V trimmed by 0 bases and J by 3 bases, 9 bases remained unmatched. The germline CDR1 and CDR2 sequences are SGHTS and YDEGEE. The CDR3 nucleotides are TGTGCCAGCAGCTTGGCCATTAGCGGGACGGCGACAGATACGCAGTATTTT. It translates to CASSLAISGTATDTQYF.

The chain links TRBV28 to TRBJ1-5; TRBD1 is a possible D gene (5 bases). The germline gives CDR1 MDHEN, CDR2 SYDVKM. The CDR3 sequence is 16 residues long. Trimming left V 3 bases short and J 1 base short, with 13 bases between. The CDR3, as DNA: TGTGCCAGCAGTTTCCCAGGGTTCCGGAGCAATCAGCCCCAGCATTTT. The encoded protein is CASSFPGFRSNQPQHF.

The chain is built from TRBV3-1 (or the pseudogene TRBV3-2) and TRBJ2-5, with D perhaps matching TRBD2 (7 bases). CDR3 length: 17 residues. Germline-derived CDR1 and CDR2 are LGHDT and YNNKEL (reference sequence). The V and J ends lost 4 bases and 2 bases respectively, with 20 bases between them. The CDR3 reads CASSPIPRGGYQETQYF. The CDR3 region has the DNA TGTGCCAGCAGCCCAATCCCTAGGGGGGGATATCAAGAGACCCAGTACTTC.

The chain recombines TRBV13 with TRBJ1-2, with a tentative D call TRBD1 (6 bases). CDR3 size: 14 residues. Germline assignment: CDR1 PRHDT and CDR2 FYEKMQ (reference sequence). V lost 2 bases and J lost 6, with 13 bases in between. As DNA, the CDR3 is TGTGCCAGCAGCTTAAGGGCAGGGGTACATGGCTACACCTTC. Its protein is CASSLRAGVHGYTF.

The rearrangement uses TRBV10-3 and TRBJ1-6, with 9 nucleotides matching TRBD1. V lost 4 bases and J lost 3; bases outside the gene matches: 1. The CDR3 has 15 residues. Germline V lookup: CDR1 ENHRY, CDR2 SYGVKD. The CDR3 DNA sequence: TGTGCCATCAGTGGACAGGGGGTCTATAATTCACCCCTCCACTTT. This sequence encodes CAISGQGVYNSPLHF.

This chain uses TRBV21-1 with TRBJ2-7; TRBD2, as called in the table, went unchecked against the DNA. TRBV21-1 is termed a pseudogene. This CDR3 region has 15 residues. The CDR3: CASSPANGVGYEQYF. In DNA form, the CDR3 reads TGTGCCAGCAGCCCCGCTAACGGGGTCGGCTACGAGCAGTACTTC.

The gene calls are TRBV4-2 and TRBJ2-1; the D gene is possibly TRBD1 (6 bases). The germline CDR1 and CDR2 sequences are LGHNA and YNFKEQ. V was cut by 0 bases and J by 4 bases, with 16 bases left in between. This CDR3 region has 17 residues. CDR3 in amino acids: CASSQDRGGSKYNEQFF. In nucleotides, the CDR3 is TGTGCCAGCAGCCAAGATAGAGGGGGTAGCAAGTACAATGAGCAGTTCTTC.

The rearrangement links TRBV6-5 to TRBJ2-7, with D possibly TRBD1 on 6 matching bases. V gave up 4 bases and J gave up 3 bases, with 13 bases separating them. CDR1 MNHEY and CDR2 SVGAGI come from the germline V gene. This CDR3 contains 14 residues. The CDR3 loop reads CASSSSDRYYEQYF. The CDR3 nucleotides are TGTGCCAGCAGTTCCTCCGACAGGTACTACGAGCAGTACTTC.

The chain joins TRBV6-2 or TRBV6-3 to TRBJ2-2, with D unresolved. With 0 bases removed from V and 3 bases from J, the gap between germline ends came to 17 bases. Germline lookup yields CDR1 MNHEY and CDR2 SVGEGT. The CDR3 is made up of 18 amino acids. The CDR3 loop is CASSYSVDPDTYTGELFF. The CDR3, as DNA: TGTGCCAGCAGTTACTCGGTCGACCCCGACACGTACACCGGGGAGCTGTTTTTT.

This chain links TRBV12-5 with TRBJ1-5; TRBD1 is a possible D gene (5 bases). Germline assignment: CDR1 LGHNT and CDR2 FRNRAP. This CDR3 region has 13 residues. Trimming cost V 4 bases and J 6 bases, with 10 bases left between them. The CDR3 reads CASGWDRGQPQHF. CDR3 nucleotides: TGTGCTAGTGGTTGGGATAGGGGTCAGCCCCAGCATTTT.

The chain joins TRBV27 to TRBJ2-7, with 7 bases that match TRBD1. The CDR3 is 13 amino acids. The V and J ends lost 6 bases and 2 bases, in that order; junction bases with no gene match: 4. The germline V gene has CDR1 MNHEY and CDR2 SMNVEV (reference sequence). CDR3 loop: CASSRDRAYEQYF. CDR3 in DNA: TGTGCCAGCAGCCGGGACAGAGCCTACGAGCAGTACTTC.